The clone carrying this TCR beta chain was recorded only once. Its target is unknown. Clones were sequenced by immunoSEQ multiplex PCR, and TCRdb holds only the in-frame ones, with some missing. The data show about 21,000 clones, around 80% seen once. This CDR3 is 15 amino acids long. CDR1 LGHNA and CDR2 YSLEER come from the germline V gene. Trimming removed 3 bases from V and 2 bases from J, with 14 bases in between. This record belongs to a study of OX40 agonist ivuxolimab in advanced cancers. Turning to the study itself: It was ivuxolimab, an agonistic anti-OX40 (CD134) antibody, that patients were treated with. One hepatocellular carcinoma and a couple of cutaneous melanoma patients partially responded.

Notes on the study in general: Expanded clones were, on average, more numerous among CD8+ T cells than CD4+.

This clonotype was sampled from an adult with an advanced solid tumor such as melanoma, head and neck, liver or kidney cancer. V and J are TRBV4-3 and TRBJ2-7, with D possibly matching TRBD1 (5 bases). The sample consisted of CD4+ or CD8+ T cells sorted from blood, taken in a trial of the OX40 agonist ivuxolimab. The CDR3 nucleotides are TGCGCCAGCAGCCATGCCAGGGAACCAGCCTACGAGCAGTACTTC. Residues: CASSHAREPAYEQYF.